The entry that follows covers one T cell receptor (beta chain) sequence. Its matching antigen is unknown. Primers: 60 Vbeta forward and 13 Jbeta reverse. TCRdb keeps only in-frame clones here, not all; method: immunoSEQ multiplex PCR. Here the sample spans some 120,000 clones, around 80% being singletons. This sample was taken from a study of cytomegalovirus exposure and HLA in healthy donors. CDR3 size: 14 residues. Germline V CDR1 and CDR2: SNHLY, FYNNEI. V lost 6 bases, J lost 0 bases, and 9 bases lay in between. The study's findings and limits: Most subjects' HLA-A and HLA-B alleles were reportedly predicted from TCR beta sequences. Some V segments (TRBV6-2 and TRBV6-3 among them) were excluded as indistinguishable. It is likely that the observed cluster of highly shared sequence variants was a sequencing artifact. Per published reports, the classifier diagnosed cytomegalovirus status with high specificity and sensitivity.

V is TRBV2 and J is TRBJ1-3; D perhaps matches TRBD1 (6 bases). This TCR was recovered from a woman between 50 and 59 years old in good health and CMV-seropositive. Specimen: PBMCs. CDR3 nucleotide sequence: TGTGCCAGCAGCCCGGGACACTCTGGAAACACCATATATTTT. Translating it yields CASSPGHSGNTIYF.